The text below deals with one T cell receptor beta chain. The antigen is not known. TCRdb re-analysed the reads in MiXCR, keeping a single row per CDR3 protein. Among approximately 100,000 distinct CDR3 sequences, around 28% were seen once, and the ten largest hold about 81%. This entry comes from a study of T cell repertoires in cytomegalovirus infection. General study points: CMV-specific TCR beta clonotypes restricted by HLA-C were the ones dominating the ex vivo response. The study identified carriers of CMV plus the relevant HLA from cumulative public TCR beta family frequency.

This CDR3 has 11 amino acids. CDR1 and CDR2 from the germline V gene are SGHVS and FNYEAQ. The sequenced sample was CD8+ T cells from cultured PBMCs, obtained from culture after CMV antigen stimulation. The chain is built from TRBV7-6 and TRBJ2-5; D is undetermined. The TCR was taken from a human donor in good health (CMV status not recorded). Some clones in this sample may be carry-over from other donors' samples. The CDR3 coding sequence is TGTGCGTTCAGCCCACAAGAGACCCAGTACTTC. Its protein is CAFSPQETQYF.